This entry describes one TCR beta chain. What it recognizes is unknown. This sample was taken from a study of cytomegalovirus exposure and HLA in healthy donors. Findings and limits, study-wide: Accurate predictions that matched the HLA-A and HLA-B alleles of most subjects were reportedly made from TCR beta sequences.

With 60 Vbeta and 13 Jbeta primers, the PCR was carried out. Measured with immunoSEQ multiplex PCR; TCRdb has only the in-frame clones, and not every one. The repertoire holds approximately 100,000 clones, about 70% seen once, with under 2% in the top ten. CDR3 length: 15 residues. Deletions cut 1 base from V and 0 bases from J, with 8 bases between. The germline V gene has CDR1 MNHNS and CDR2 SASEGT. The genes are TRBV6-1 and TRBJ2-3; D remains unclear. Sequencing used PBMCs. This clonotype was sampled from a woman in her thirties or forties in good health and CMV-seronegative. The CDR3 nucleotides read TGTGCCAGCAGTGAAGGATGGGCTAGCACAGATACGCAGTATTTT. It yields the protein CASSEGWASTDTQYF.